This record concerns one T cell receptor (beta chain) sequence. These data are taken from a study of blood T cell repertoires in COVID-19. Across the whole study: Some COVID-19 samples were acute and others convalescent; all came from the United States, Italy and Spain. Sources were T cells, B-cell-depleted T cells, or PBMCs; the material itself was cDNA or gDNA.

Measured with immunoSEQ multiplex PCR; TCRdb has only the in-frame clones, and not every one. The sample consists of about 250,000 clones, around 88% of them appearing once. The receptor was derived from a woman in her 30s with COVID-19, enrolled during active disease. The source material was peripheral blood.

CDR3 protein: CASSLDRGFQETQYF. The CDR3 DNA is TGTGCCAGCAGCTTAGACAGAGGGTTCCAAGAGACCCAGTACTTC. J is TRBJ2-5 and V is TRBV7-2; perhaps TRBD2 as D (5 bases). The CDR3 runs 15 residues. Deletions cut 1 base from V and 1 base from J, with 10 bases between. CDR1 is SGHTA and CDR2 is FQGNSA in the germline V gene.